A single T cell receptor beta chain is shown here with its context. Per germline, CDR1 MDHEN and CDR2 SYDVKM. V shed 3 bases, J shed 7 bases, and the junction held 8 bases outside the gene matches. The CDR3 is made up of 15 amino acids. This specimen belongs to a study of blood T cell repertoires in COVID-19. Produced via immunoSEQ multiplex PCR; TCRdb's table is partial and in-frame only. The data show about 130,000 clones, 80% to 85% seen once. The sample comprised peripheral blood. The chain couples TRBV28 to TRBJ1-5, with 8 bases lining up with TRBD1. This clonotype originated in an older woman with active or convalescent COVID-19. CDR3 sequence: CASSFPGTGGQPQHF. The CDR3 region has the DNA TGTGCCAGCAGTTTCCCCGGGACAGGCGGGCAGCCCCAGCATTTT.